A single sample is the source of the 28 T cell receptor beta chains below, sequenced in a study of blood T cell repertoires in COVID-19. Assay used: immunoSEQ multiplex PCR; TCRdb lists only in-frame clones, some missing. The sample lists more than 300,000 clones; approximately 89% were seen once. The sequenced material came from peripheral blood. Every receptor here comes from a woman under 40 with COVID-19, enrolled during active disease.

The CDR3 loop is CASSSRRGSTNEKLFF. CDR3 DNA sequence: TGTGCCAGCTCATCCAGGCGTGGTTCAACTAATGAAAAACTGTTTTTT. The chain recombines TRBV18 with TRBJ1-4; D call uncertain. The germline V gene has CDR1 KGHSH and CDR2 LQKENI. The CDR3 sequence is 16 residues long. The V end was cut by 5 bases, the J end by 0 bases, with 13 bases between.

V gene TRBV2 combines with J gene TRBJ1-2, with D unclear. Trimming removed 6 bases from V and 4 bases from J, with 15 bases in between. The germline gives CDR1 SNHLY, CDR2 FYNNEI. The CDR3 has 14 residues. DNA of the CDR3: TGTGCCAGCAGCCCCCCCAACGGTGGCTATGGCTACACCTTC. Amino acid sequence: CASSPPNGGYGYTF. The whole variable domain, remainder taken from reference TRBV2 and TRBJ1-2, is EPEVTQTPSHQVTQMGQEVILRCVPISNHLYFYWYRQILGQKVEFLVSFYNNEISEKSEIFDDQFSVERPDGSNFTLKIRSTKLEDSAMYFCASSPPNGGYGYTFGSGTRLTVV.

This chain joins TRBV19 and TRBJ1-3; D is ambiguous. The CDR3 loop spans 14 amino acids. With 1 base removed from V and 1 base from J, the gap between germline ends came to 5 bases. CDR1 is LNHDA and CDR2 is SQIVND in the germline V gene (reference sequence). CDR3: CASSIGLSGNTIYF. CDR3 sequence (DNA): TGTGCCAGTAGTATAGGACTTTCTGGAAACACCATATATTTT.

This chain joins TRBV2 and TRBJ1-2, with D hard to call. The germline CDR1 and CDR2 sequences are SNHLY and FYNNEI. The CDR3 length is 14 residues. The V end was cut by 1 base, the J end by 3 bases, with 9 bases between. CDR3 in amino acids: CASSEGLAYYGYTF. The CDR3 DNA is TGTGCCAGCAGTGAAGGGCTGGCTTACTATGGCTACACCTTC. Using reference TRBV2 and TRBJ1-2 for the parts outside the CDR3, the full variable domain is EPEVTQTPSHQVTQMGQEVILRCVPISNHLYFYWYRQILGQKVEFLVSFYNNEISEKSEIFDDQFSVERPDGSNFTLKIRSTKLEDSAMYFCASSEGLAYYGYTFGSGTRLTVV.

The CDR3 loop is CASGQGTSYEQYF. DNA for the CDR3: TGTGCCAGCGGCCAGGGAACGTCGTACGAGCAGTACTTC. The chain couples TRBV6-5 to TRBJ2-7, with D possibly matching TRBD1 (5 bases). Trimming took off 8 bases at V and 4 bases at J, with 15 bases between the two ends. The CDR3 consists of 13 residues. The germline V gene encodes CDR1 MNHEY and CDR2 SVGAGI.

CDR3 sequence reads: CASSDGTSGAYQETQYF. CDR3 nucleotide sequence: TGTGCCAGCAGCGACGGGACTAGCGGGGCGTACCAAGAGACCCAGTACTTC. The gene calls are TRBV7-9 and TRBJ2-5; TRBD2 matches at 13 bases. In germline, CDR1 is SEHNR, CDR2 FQNEAQ (reference sequence). V trimming: 5 bases; J trimming: 0 bases; junction bases outside the gene matches: 6. The CDR3 sequence is 17 residues long.

The genes are TRBV7-9 and TRBJ2-2; tentatively, D is TRBD2 (6 bases). Trimming took off 4 bases at V and 11 bases at J, with 11 bases between the two ends. Germline V gene sequence: CDR1 SEHNR, CDR2 FQNEAQ (reference sequence). The CDR3 has 12 amino acids. CDR3 residues: CASSYGRGELFF. CDR3 sequence (DNA): TGTGCCAGCAGCTACGGGAGAGGAGAGCTGTTTTTT.

This clone was found once. The V and J genes are TRBV3-1 (or the pseudogene TRBV3-2) and TRBJ2-1, with a possible D match to TRBD2 (6 bases). V gave up 4 bases and J gave up 4 bases, with 11 bases separating them. Per germline, CDR1 LGHDT and CDR2 YNNKEL (reference sequence). The CDR3 is made up of 14 amino acids. The CDR3 sequence: CASSLRTTYNEQFF. DNA for the CDR3: TGTGCCAGCAGCCTACGGACTACATACAATGAGCAGTTCTTC.

This chain joins TRBV11-2 and TRBJ1-2, with a tentative D call TRBD1 (6 bases). V was clipped by 5 bases and J by 6 bases, with 16 bases between them. Germline V gene data show CDR1 as SGHAT and CDR2 as FQNNGV. This CDR3 has 14 amino acids. The CDR3 is CASSPLGGLNGYTF. The CDR3 DNA reads TGTGCCAGCAGCCCCCTGGGGGGGCTTAATGGCTACACCTTC.

The chain carries TRBV4-1 and TRBJ1-2; 7 bases align to TRBD1. Unmatched junction bases numbered 9, after V lost 3 bases and J lost 5 bases. This CDR3 is 15 amino acids long. CDR1 and CDR2 (germline): MGHRA, YSYEKL. CDR3: CASSQGPGQIYGYTF. CDR3 sequence (DNA): TGCGCCAGCAGCCAGGGCCCGGGACAGATATATGGCTACACCTTC.

The rearrangement joins TRBV3-1 (or the pseudogene TRBV3-2) to TRBJ1-2; TRBD1 agrees at 7 bases. This CDR3 comprises 14 residues. The V segment lost 5 bases and the J segment 0 bases; nucleotides outside the gene matches: 3. Germline V gives CDR1 LGHDT, CDR2 YNNKEL (reference sequence). The CDR3 sequence: CASSAGTANYGYTF. CDR3 nucleotides: TGTGCCAGCAGCGCCGGGACAGCTAACTATGGCTACACCTTC.

The gene calls are TRBV28 and TRBJ2-7; 10 bases match TRBD1. The length of the CDR3 is 14 residues. V was clipped by 8 bases and J by 6 bases; unmatched bases: 10. Germline CDR1 reads MDHEN; CDR2 reads SYDVKM. The CDR3 nucleotides are TGTGCCAGCCACCAGGGGACAGGGGAGGGCGAGCAGTACGTC. Its protein product is CASHQGTGEGEQYV.

V and J are TRBV2 and TRBJ2-3, with D maybe TRBD2 (5 bases). The CDR3 has 13 amino acids. V lost 8 bases to trimming and J lost 4 bases, with 13 bases between them. Germline values: CDR1 SNHLY, CDR2 FYNNEI. The CDR3 bases are TGTGCCAGCCTGAGGGAAAACCCAGATACGCAGTATTTT. Translating gives CASLRENPDTQYF.

This clone has only one observation. V and J are TRBV30 and TRBJ1-5, with a tentative D call TRBD1 (6 bases). This CDR3 is 15 amino acids long. Between the trimmed V and J ends, which lost 5 bases and 1 base, there was a span of 15 bases. Germline lookup yields CDR1 GTSNPN and CDR2 SVGIG (reference sequence). The CDR3 region has the DNA TGTGCCTGGGGAACAGGGTTTCTAAGCAATCAGCCCCAGCATTTT. This codes for CAWGTGFLSNQPQHF.

The chain joins TRBV6-5 to TRBJ2-5; D perhaps matches TRBD2 (7 bases). Germline V lookup: CDR1 MNHEY, CDR2 SVGAGI. Trimming pared 11 bases from V and 5 bases from J, leaving 15 bases between. The CDR3 is 12 residues long. In DNA, the CDR3 is TGTGCCGGGGGGGGGCCCGCGGAGACCCAGTACTTC. Amino acid sequence: CAGGGPAETQYF.

This clone was picked up one time. The rearrangement uses TRBV19 and TRBJ1-5; 8 bases align to TRBD1. With 7 bases clipped from V and 6 bases from J, the junction kept 8 bases outside the gene matches. The CDR3 length is 14 residues. CDR1 is LNHDA and CDR2 is SQIVND in the germline V gene (reference sequence). This chain's CDR3 is CASTTGQGGQPQHF. DNA for the CDR3: TGTGCCAGTACCACTGGACAGGGTGGTCAGCCCCAGCATTTT.

This clone occurred a few times. The chain joins TRBV11-3 to TRBJ1-3, with unresolved D. V lost 5 bases and J 3 bases, leaving 8 bases between the germline ends. Looked up from germline, CDR1 is SGHNT and CDR2 is YENEEA. This CDR3 contains 13 residues. CDR3 sequence reads: CASSPWLGNTIYF. CDR3 bases: TGTGCCAGCAGCCCCTGGCTTGGAAACACCATATATTTT.

CDR3 region: CASSLGLAGAQDEQFF. The CDR3 DNA sequence: TGTGCCAGCAGCCTCGGACTAGCGGGGGCTCAGGATGAGCAGTTCTTC. This chain connects TRBV7-2 to TRBJ2-1, with 13 bases fitting TRBD2. The V segment lost 5 bases and the J segment 8 bases; nucleotides outside the gene matches: 9. Germline V gene sequence: CDR1 SGHTA, CDR2 FQGNSA. The CDR3 spans 16 residues.

The V call is TRBV7-2, the J call TRBJ2-5; D gene unclear. Trimming stripped 4 bases from V and 7 bases from J, with 10 bases between. The CDR3 spans 12 residues. CDR1 SGHTA and CDR2 FQGNSA come from the germline V gene. The CDR3 reads CASSYPRGTQYF. CDR3 bases: TGTGCCAGCAGCTACCCTCGAGGGACCCAGTACTTC.

The chain uses TRBV9 and TRBJ1-3; D not certain. The CDR3 is made up of 15 amino acids. Trimming cost V 4 bases and J 4 bases, with 15 bases left between them. The germline gives CDR1 SGDLS, CDR2 YYNGEE. CDR3 bases: TGTGCCAGCAGCACCTCCGCGAGGGCAGGAAACACCATATATTTT. This gives the protein CASSTSARAGNTIYF.

This rearrangement joins TRBV4-2 to TRBJ1-5; 7 bases agree with TRBD1. The germline gives CDR1 LGHNA, CDR2 YNFKEQ. Trimming at V came to 4 bases and at J to 4 bases, leaving 10 bases not matched to a gene. The CDR3 loop spans 16 amino acids. In nucleotides, the CDR3 is TGTGCCAGCAGCCCCTCGACAGGGAGGAGGAATCAGCCCCAGCATTTT. This codes for CASSPSTGRRNQPQHF.

This rearrangement joins TRBV27 to TRBJ2-1; 8 bases line up with TRBD1. V gave up 2 bases and J gave up 4 bases; unmatched junction bases: 7. Germline loops: CDR1 MNHEY, CDR2 SMNVEV (reference sequence). The CDR3 consists of 16 residues. The CDR3 sequence: CASSLRTGSSYNEQFF. The CDR3 nucleotides read TGTGCCAGCAGTTTAAGGACAGGGTCTTCGTACAATGAGCAGTTCTTC.

The chain employs TRBV2 and TRBJ1-3; the D gene is possibly TRBD1 (5 bases). CDR1 SNHLY and CDR2 FYNNEI come from the germline V gene. Trimming stripped 7 bases from V and 0 bases from J, with 13 bases between. The length of the CDR3 is 15 residues. CDR3 amino acids: CASKAGIASGNTIYF. The CDR3 bases are TGTGCCAGCAAGGCAGGGATCGCCTCTGGAAACACCATATATTTT.

The V and J genes are TRBV6-5 and TRBJ1-2; 7 nucleotides line up with TRBD1. The germline gives CDR1 MNHEY, CDR2 SVGAGI. With V trimmed by 6 bases and J by 1 base, 5 bases remained unmatched. This CDR3 region has 14 residues. The CDR3 nucleotides are TGTGCCAGCAGCGACAGGGTCGGTAACTATGGCTACACCTTC. Its translation: CASSDRVGNYGYTF.

This sequence joins TRBV6-1 and TRBJ2-5; 8 nucleotides agree with TRBD1. V dropped 3 bases and J dropped 2; count of bases not matched to a gene: 8. The CDR3 runs 16 residues. Germline values: CDR1 MNHNS, CDR2 SASEGT. The CDR3, as DNA: TGTGCCAGCAGTGACAGGGGGCGTGTGGGGCAAGAGACCCAGTACTTC. It translates to CASSDRGRVGQETQYF.

The CDR3: CASSFPQGAFMNTEAFF. CDR3 coding DNA: TGTGCCAGCAGCTTCCCGCAGGGGGCTTTCATGAACACTGAAGCTTTCTTT. The J gene is TRBJ1-1, the V gene TRBV11-2; 8 nucleotides align to TRBD1. This CDR3 has 17 residues. Germline CDR1 reads SGHAT; CDR2 reads FQNNGV. After removal of 3 bases from V and 0 bases from J, the junction contained 9 bases not matched to a gene.

This sequence joins TRBV3-1 (or the pseudogene TRBV3-2) and TRBJ1-2, with no clear D. The V gene lost 2 bases and the J gene lost 3 bases, with 7 bases spanning the gap. The CDR3 covers 13 residues. Germline V gene sequence: CDR1 LGHDT, CDR2 YNNKEL (reference sequence). CDR3 DNA: TGTGCCAGCAGCCAAAGACGGGACTATGGCTACACCTTC. Amino acids: CASSQRRDYGYTF.

This clone has a handful of counts. The V and J genes are TRBV7-6 and TRBJ2-7; D is undetermined. The CDR3 is made up of 14 amino acids. Germline assignment: CDR1 SGHVS and CDR2 FNYEAQ. V was pared by 1 base and J by 0 bases, with 7 bases between. In DNA form, the CDR3 reads TGTGCCAGCAGCTTAGACTCCCGCTCCTACGAGCAGTACTTC. This sequence encodes CASSLDSRSYEQYF.